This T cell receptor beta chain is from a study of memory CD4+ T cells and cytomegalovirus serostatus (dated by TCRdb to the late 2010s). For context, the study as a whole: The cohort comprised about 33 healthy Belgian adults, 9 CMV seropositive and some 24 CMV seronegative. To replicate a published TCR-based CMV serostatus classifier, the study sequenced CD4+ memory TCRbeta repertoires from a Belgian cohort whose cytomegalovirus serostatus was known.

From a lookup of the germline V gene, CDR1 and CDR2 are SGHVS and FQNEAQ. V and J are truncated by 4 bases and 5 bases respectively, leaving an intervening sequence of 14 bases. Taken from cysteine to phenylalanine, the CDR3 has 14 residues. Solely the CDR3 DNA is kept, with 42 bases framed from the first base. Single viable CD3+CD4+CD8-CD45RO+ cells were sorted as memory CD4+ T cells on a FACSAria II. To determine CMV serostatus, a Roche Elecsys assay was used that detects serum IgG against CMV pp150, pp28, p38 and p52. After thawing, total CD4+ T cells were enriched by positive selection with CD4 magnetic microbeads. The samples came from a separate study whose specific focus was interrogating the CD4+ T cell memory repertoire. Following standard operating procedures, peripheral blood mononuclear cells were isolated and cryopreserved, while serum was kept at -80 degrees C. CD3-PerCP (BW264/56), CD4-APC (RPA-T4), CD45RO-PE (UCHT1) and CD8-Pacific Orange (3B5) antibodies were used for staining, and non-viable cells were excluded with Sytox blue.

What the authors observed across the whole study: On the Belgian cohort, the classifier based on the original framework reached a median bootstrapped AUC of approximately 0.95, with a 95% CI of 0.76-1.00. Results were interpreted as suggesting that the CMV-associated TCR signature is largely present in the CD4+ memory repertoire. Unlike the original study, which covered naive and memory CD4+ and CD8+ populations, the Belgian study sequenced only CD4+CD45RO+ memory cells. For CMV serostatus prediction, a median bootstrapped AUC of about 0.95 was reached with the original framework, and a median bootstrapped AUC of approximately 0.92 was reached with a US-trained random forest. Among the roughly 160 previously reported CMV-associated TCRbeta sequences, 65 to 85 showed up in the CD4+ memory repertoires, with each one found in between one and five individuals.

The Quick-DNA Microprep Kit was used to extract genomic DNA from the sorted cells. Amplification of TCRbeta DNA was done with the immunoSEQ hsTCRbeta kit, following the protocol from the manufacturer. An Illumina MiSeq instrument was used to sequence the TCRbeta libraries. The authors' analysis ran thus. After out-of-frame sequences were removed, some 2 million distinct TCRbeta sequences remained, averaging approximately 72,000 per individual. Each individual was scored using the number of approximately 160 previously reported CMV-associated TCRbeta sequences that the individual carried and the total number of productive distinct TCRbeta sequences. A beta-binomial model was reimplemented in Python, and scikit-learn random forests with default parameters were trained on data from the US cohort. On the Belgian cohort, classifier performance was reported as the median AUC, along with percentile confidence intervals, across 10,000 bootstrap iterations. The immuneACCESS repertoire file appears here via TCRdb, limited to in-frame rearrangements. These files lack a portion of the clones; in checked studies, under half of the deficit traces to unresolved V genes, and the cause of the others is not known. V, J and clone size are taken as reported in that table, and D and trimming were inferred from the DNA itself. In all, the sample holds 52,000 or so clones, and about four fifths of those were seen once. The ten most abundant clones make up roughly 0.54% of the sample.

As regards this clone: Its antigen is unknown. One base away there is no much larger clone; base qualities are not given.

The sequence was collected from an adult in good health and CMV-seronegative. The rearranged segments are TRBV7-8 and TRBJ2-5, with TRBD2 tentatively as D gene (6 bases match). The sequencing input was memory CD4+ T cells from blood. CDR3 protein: CASSYGLTSETQYF. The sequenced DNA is TGTGCCAGCAGCTACGGTCTGACTAGTGAGACCCAGTACTTC.